This T cell receptor beta chain was profiled in a study of post-analysis software for immune sequencing data. The study, taken as a whole, reports: The study found TRBV5-6, TRBV5-1 and TRBV20-1 among roughly 5 TRBV segments more frequent in patients than controls.

Germline V gives CDR1 DFQATT, CDR2 SNEGSKA (reference sequence). This CDR3 region has 14 residues. V gave up 6 bases and J gave up 4 bases; unmatched junction bases: 7. cDNA libraries for TCR beta contained unique molecular identifiers. cDNA molecules numbering 400,000 to 550,000 came from around 1 to 10 million T cells. TCRdb re-analysed the PCR reads in MiXCR, keeping a single row per CDR3 protein. This sample has 150,000 to 200,000 distinct CDR3 sequences, with roughly 30% found just once. This clonotype was seen many times. What it recognizes is unknown. The V gene is TRBV20-1, the J gene TRBJ2-1; TRBD2 matches 9 bases. This TCR came from a girl aged 10 to 17 with multiple sclerosis. The source material was blood. DNA of the CDR3: TGCAGTGCCGCCAATGCGGGAGGGTACAATGAGCAGTTCTTC. It codes for CSAANAGGYNEQFF.